These 15 T cell receptor beta chains were sequenced from one sample in a study of neurological immune-mediated disorders. Using its own MiXCR run on the 5' RACE reads, TCRdb lists one record per CDR3 protein. The sample lists around 21,000 distinct CDR3 sequences; 6% to 8.5% were seen once. Material: CD8+ T cells from blood. These TCRs come from a woman aged 25 to 45 with HTLV-1-associated myelopathy (HAM/TSP).

This clonotype was seen only a few times. The CDR3 loop reads CASSSRHLAKNIQYF. CDR3 DNA: TGTGCCAGCAGCTCTCGACACCTAGCCAAAAACATTCAGTACTTC. The rearrangement uses TRBV5-6 and TRBJ2-4, with D uncertain. Germline V lookup: CDR1 SGHDT, CDR2 YYEEEE. The CDR3 runs to 15 residues. The V end was cut by 3 bases, the J end by 0 bases, with 10 bases between.

Only a few counts were recorded for this clonotype. The rearrangement links TRBV20-1 to TRBJ1-1, with 9 bases fitting TRBD1. From germline, CDR1 is DFQATT and CDR2 SNEGSKA (reference sequence). This CDR3 contains 18 residues. V was pared by 0 bases and J by 4 bases, with 15 bases of the junction left unmatched. The CDR3 nucleotides read TGCAGTGCTAGAGATCGTACAGGGGGCTCGGTAGATCTCACTGAAGCTTTCTTT. Translated, it gives CSARDRTGGSVDLTEAFF.

This clonotype has at least ten counts. V is TRBV7-2 and J is TRBJ1-1; perhaps TRBD1 as D (5 bases). Trimming removed 2 bases at V and 1 base at J, with 14 bases between. This CDR3 spans 16 amino acids. The V gene's germline CDR1 is SGHTA and CDR2 FQGNSA. The CDR3 sequence: CASSLYWRGENTEAFF. Here the CDR3 DNA reads TGTGCCAGCAGCTTATATTGGCGGGGCGAGAACACTGAAGCTTTCTTT.

The table lists this clonotype with many counts. This sequence joins TRBV20-1 and TRBJ2-7; D gene ambiguous. Trimming removed 0 bases at V and 4 bases at J, with 10 bases between. Germline CDR1 reads DFQATT; CDR2 reads SNEGSKA (reference sequence). The CDR3 consists of 13 residues. The CDR3 loop is CSARDAAVYEQYF. CDR3 nucleotides: TGCAGTGCTAGAGATGCGGCCGTATACGAGCAGTACTTC.

The chain uses TRBV9 and TRBJ2-1, with D uncertain. The germline V gene has CDR1 SGDLS and CDR2 YYNGEE. The length of the CDR3 is 15 residues. Trimming removed 5 bases at V and 0 bases at J, with 12 bases between. CDR3 in amino acids: CASSSGPISYNEQFF. The CDR3 DNA is TGTGCCAGCAGTTCGGGCCCAATCTCCTACAATGAGCAGTTCTTC.

The sample holds many counts of this clonotype. The chain recombines TRBV6-5 with TRBJ2-7, with D possibly TRBD1 on 6 matching bases. CDR3 length equals 15 residues. The germline V gene has CDR1 MNHEY and CDR2 SVGAGI. Trimming took off 2 bases at V and 0 bases at J, with 11 bases between the two ends. The CDR3 region is CASSYGGPSSYEQYF. CDR3 sequence (DNA): TGTGCCAGCAGTTACGGGGGCCCAAGCTCCTACGAGCAGTACTTC.

This clonotype has at least ten counts. J is TRBJ1-5 and V is TRBV3-1; maybe TRBD1 (6 bases). CDR1 and CDR2 from the germline V gene are LGHDT and YNNKEL (reference sequence). This CDR3 has 17 amino acids. V shed 2 bases and J shed 0 bases, with 14 bases lying between them. The CDR3, as DNA: TGTGCCAGCAGCCAAAAATTAAGGGACACTAGCAATCAGCCCCAGCATTTT. This encodes CASSQKLRDTSNQPQHF.

The sample holds many counts of this clonotype. V and J are TRBV20-1 and TRBJ1-2; perhaps TRBD1 as D (6 bases). Trimming pared 0 bases from V and 3 bases from J, leaving 17 bases between. This CDR3 has 16 amino acids. Germline-derived CDR1 and CDR2 are DFQATT and SNEGSKA (reference sequence). CDR3 DNA sequence: TGCAGTGCTAGAGATGAAGGGCAGGGGAGGGACTATGGCTACACCTTC. Protein product: CSARDEGQGRDYGYTF.

The chain employs TRBV6-1 and TRBJ2-3, with TRBD2 identical over 10 bases. The CDR3 is made up of 15 amino acids. Germline CDR1 reads MNHNS; CDR2 reads SASEGT. With 4 bases clipped from V and 6 bases from J, the junction kept 7 bases outside the gene matches. CDR3 region: CASSAESGGADTQYF. The CDR3 bases are TGTGCCAGCAGTGCGGAAAGCGGGGGGGCCGATACGCAGTATTTT.

This clonotype was seen repeatedly, ten times or more. The CDR3 region is CASSERRGVGRGTEAFF. CDR3 in DNA: TGTGCCAGCAGTGAAAGGCGAGGGGTGGGGCGGGGCACTGAAGCTTTCTTT. V gene TRBV6-1 combines with J gene TRBJ1-1, with D tentatively TRBD1 (5 bases). This CDR3 region has 17 residues. The V end was cut by 2 bases, the J end by 4 bases, with 20 bases between. Germline loops: CDR1 MNHNS, CDR2 SASEGT.

This clonotype has ten or more counts. The chain couples TRBV5-1 to TRBJ2-1; 8 nucleotides align to TRBD2. V trimming: 2 bases; J trimming: 8 bases; junction bases outside the gene matches: 6. The germline gives CDR1 SGHRS, CDR2 YFSETQ. The CDR3 has 14 residues. The CDR3 DNA is TGCGCCAGCAGCTTCACGGGGGGGCTCGATGAGCAGTTCTTC. This codes for CASSFTGGLDEQFF.

This clonotype occurred many times. This rearrangement joins TRBV2 to TRBJ1-2; TRBD1 might be the D (5 bases). CDR1 and CDR2 (germline): SNHLY, FYNNEI. The CDR3 loop spans 17 amino acids. V shed 6 bases and J shed 1 base, with 21 bases lying between them. The CDR3 reads CASSETAWAGHNYGYTF. CDR3 DNA: TGTGCCAGCAGCGAGACCGCGTGGGCAGGGCATAACTATGGCTACACCTTC.

The chain recombines TRBV5-6 with TRBJ2-2; D may be TRBD2 (5 bases). The CDR3 spans 13 residues. The V end was cut by 2 bases, the J end by 9 bases, with 11 bases between. CDR1 is SGHDT, CDR2 YYEEEE, per germline. The CDR3 sequence is CASSFGVHRELFF. The DNA for the CDR3 is TGTGCCAGCAGCTTCGGGGTCCACAGGGAGCTGTTTTTT. Complete variable domain (other parts from reference TRBV5-6 and TRBJ2-2): DAGVTQSPTHLIKTRGQQVTLRCSPKSGHDTVSWYQQALGQGPQFIFQYYEEEERQRGNFPDRFSGHQFPNYSSELNVNALLLGDSALYLCASSFGVHRELFFGEGSRLTVL.

In its sample, this clonotype was seen many times. This chain connects TRBV20-1 to TRBJ2-2, with 7 bases that match TRBD2. Germline CDR1 DFQATT, CDR2 SNEGSKA (reference sequence). V was pared by 6 bases and J by 1 base, with 2 bases of the junction left unmatched. This CDR3 is built from 13 residues. CDR3 amino acids: CSAGGGNTGELFF. In DNA form, the CDR3 reads TGCAGTGCGGGGGGGGGGAACACCGGGGAGCTGTTTTTT.

In this sample, this clonotype turned up many times. This chain joins TRBV20-1 and TRBJ2-7, with 8 bases aligning to TRBD1. Trimming cost V 2 bases and J 3 bases; bases outside gene matches: 12. The CDR3 contains 16 residues. The germline gives CDR1 DFQATT, CDR2 SNEGSKA (reference sequence). The CDR3 sequence: CSARNPTQGDHYEQYF. The CDR3 DNA follows: TGCAGTGCTAGAAATCCCACACAGGGGGACCACTACGAGCAGTACTTC.